This entry features one T cell receptor beta chain sequence. The sample is drawn from a study of blood T cell repertoires in COVID-19. Study in general: Samples came from the United States, Italy and Spain, spanning acute and convalescent COVID-19.

With V trimmed by 9 bases and J by 13 bases, 10 bases remained unmatched. The CDR3 contains 13 residues. Germline-derived CDR1 and CDR2 are MNHEY and SVGAGI. Authors' analysis steps: Researchers report that nucleated cell counts were estimated from reference gene primer amplification. Some clones are missing from TCRdb's copy, which holds only in-frame ones; the method was immunoSEQ multiplex PCR. D and trimming were read from the DNA, whereas the V and J calls and clone size are those reported in that table. The data show almost 500,000 clones, approximately 90% seen once. Two negative PCRs, clearance, or symptom resolution had been documented for recovered Cohort 3 donors.

The source material was PBMCs or T cells enriched from blood (not recorded which). The TCR was taken from a woman aged 55-75 years who had recovered from COVID-19. This chain links TRBV6-5 with TRBJ2-5, with TRBD2 matching 14 bases. The CDR3 DNA is TGTGCCAGACTAGGGACTAGCGGGGGCAGGCGGTACTTC. It yields the protein CARLGTSGGRRYF.